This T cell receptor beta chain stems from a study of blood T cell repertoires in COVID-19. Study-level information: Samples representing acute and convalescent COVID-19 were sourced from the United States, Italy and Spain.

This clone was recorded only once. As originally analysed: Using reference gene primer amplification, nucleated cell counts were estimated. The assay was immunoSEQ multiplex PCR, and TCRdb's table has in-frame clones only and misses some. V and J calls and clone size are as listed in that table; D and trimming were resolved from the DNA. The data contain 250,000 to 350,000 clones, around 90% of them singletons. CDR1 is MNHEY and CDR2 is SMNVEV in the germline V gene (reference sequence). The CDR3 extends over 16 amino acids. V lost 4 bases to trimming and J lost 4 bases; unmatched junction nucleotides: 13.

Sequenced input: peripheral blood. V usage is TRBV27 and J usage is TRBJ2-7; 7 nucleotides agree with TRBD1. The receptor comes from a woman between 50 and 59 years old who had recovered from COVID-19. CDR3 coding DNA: TGTGCCAGCAGTTCCCCCCTTTGGGACAGAGATTACGAGCAGTACTTC. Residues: CASSSPLWDRDYEQYF.